This passage covers 7 T cell receptor beta chains from one sample sequenced in a study of blood T cell repertoires in COVID-19. This table comes from immunoSEQ multiplex PCR, and its TCRdb copy is limited to in-frame clones, with some not included. The repertoire holds approximately 150,000 clones, around 86% seen once, with about 37% in the top ten. Sequences were obtained from peripheral blood. These receptors came from a man aged 45-65 years who had recovered from COVID-19.

This chain links TRBV7-3 with TRBJ2-1; TRBD2 is a possible D gene (6 bases). V was clipped by 1 base and J by 8 bases, with 18 bases between them. Germline V gene data show CDR1 as SGHTA and CDR2 as FQGTGA. CDR3 length equals 16 residues. The chain's CDR3 is CASSLRGTGEFDEQFF. As DNA, the CDR3 is TGTGCCAGCAGCTTAAGGGGGACGGGGGAGTTCGATGAGCAGTTCTTC.

The V and J genes are TRBV5-6 and TRBJ2-3; D possibly corresponds to TRBD2 (5 bases). V was shortened by 4 bases and J by 2 bases, with 11 bases between the two germline ends. Germline V CDR1 and CDR2: SGHDT, YYEEEE. CDR3 length equals 14 residues. The CDR3, as DNA: TGTGCCAGCAGCAGACCCGGGGACACAGATACGCAGTATTTT. Amino acids: CASSRPGDTDTQYF.

Here the CDR3 reads CASRPTGNTEAFF. The CDR3 DNA reads TGTGCCAGCAGGCCAACAGGGAACACTGAAGCTTTCTTT. The rearrangement joins TRBV6-5 to TRBJ1-1; tentative D call: TRBD1 (5 bases). The CDR3 extends over 13 amino acids. Germline V CDR1 and CDR2: MNHEY, SVGAGI. The V and J ends lost 6 bases and 1 base respectively, with 9 bases between them.

The rearrangement links TRBV6-1 to TRBJ1-2; TRBD1 matches at 10 bases. Per germline, CDR1 MNHNS and CDR2 SASEGT. V dropped 3 bases and J dropped 7; count of bases not matched to a gene: 11. The CDR3 totals 16 residues. CDR3 DNA sequence: TGTGCCAGCAGTGAGGTTGACGGGACAGGGGTAGGTGGCTACACCTTC. It yields the protein CASSEVDGTGVGGYTF.

As regards this clone: At one of its ends the junction is not consistent with the germline gene, which may arise from a read error. J is TRBJ2-2 and V is TRBV11-3; 8 bases are a match to TRBD1. The CDR3 is 15 residues long. Looked up from germline, CDR1 is SGHNT and CDR2 is YENEEA. The CDR3 spells CASSLGGQATGELFF. CDR3 sequence (DNA): TGTGCCAGCAGTTTAGGGGGACAGGCCACCGGGGAGCTGTTTTTT.

This clone was seen only once. The genes are TRBV4-2 and TRBJ1-3; D might be TRBD1 (6 bases). The ends were cut back, 4 bases at V and 4 bases at J, with 11 bases in the middle. The CDR3 runs 14 residues. From germline, CDR1 is LGHNA and CDR2 YNFKEQ. CDR3 sequence: CASSPRDTGNTIYF. The CDR3 DNA is TGTGCCAGCAGCCCCCGGGACACGGGAAACACCATATATTTT.

J is TRBJ2-7 and V is TRBV18; unclear D gene. The germline CDR1 and CDR2 sequences are KGHSH and LQKENI. Trimming removed 3 bases at V and 6 bases at J, with 18 bases between. The length of the CDR3 is 15 residues. The CDR3 here is CASSPSAAELFEQYF. Written as DNA, the CDR3 is TGTGCCAGCTCACCTTCTGCCGCGGAACTTTTCGAGCAGTACTTC.